Following are 20 T cell receptor beta chains from one sample sequenced in a study of CD8 T cells in ankylosing spondylitis. Overall study results and limits: For ankylosing spondylitis blood, a TCR beta motif of 7 or 8 highly homologous variants appeared characteristic.

TCRdb re-called the 5' RACE reads through MiXCR, storing one row per CDR3 protein. The profile shows 700,000 to 850,000 distinct CDR3 sequences, around 11% of them singletons. These receptors have no known antigen. Sequenced sample: blood, either unsorted or a sorted T cell fraction (not recorded which). The receptor source for this set is a male donor with ankylosing spondylitis.

The genes are TRBV24-1 and TRBJ2-1, with D uncertain. Germline CDR1 and CDR2: KGHDR and SFDVKD. The CDR3 sequence is 15 residues long. Trimming cost V 7 bases and J 5 bases, with 17 bases left between them. The CDR3 is CATRARWDVDNEQFF. CDR3 DNA: TGTGCCACCAGAGCCCGGTGGGATGTGGACAATGAGCAGTTCTTC.

The table lists this clonotype with a few counts. This chain links TRBV20-1 with TRBJ1-5, with D unclear. This CDR3 comprises 14 residues. CDR1 and CDR2 (germline): DFQATT, SNEGSKA (reference sequence). Trimming stripped 0 bases from V and 4 bases from J, with 10 bases between. The CDR3 here is CSARDWTGNQPQHF. The CDR3, as DNA: TGCAGTGCTAGAGATTGGACGGGAAATCAGCCCCAGCATTTT.

J is TRBJ1-1 and V is TRBV15; D might be TRBD1 (5 bases). The CDR3 consists of 19 residues. The germline V gene encodes CDR1 LNHNV and CDR2 YYDKDF (reference sequence). Between the trimmed V and J ends, which lost 2 bases and 7 bases, there was a span of 29 bases. CDR3 in amino acids: CATSRLPRQNSARVNEAFF. The CDR3 region has the DNA TGTGCCACCAGCAGACTCCCCAGACAGAATTCCGCTAGGGTCAATGAAGCTTTCTTT.

This clonotype has only a few counts. DNA for the CDR3: TGCGCCAGCAGCTGGGGGACAGGGGAAGCCGAGCAGTACTTC. Translated, it gives CASSWGTGEAEQYF. J is TRBJ2-7 and V is TRBV5-1, with 10 bases identical to TRBD1. The V segment lost 3 bases and the J segment 6 bases; nucleotides outside the gene matches: 6. Germline assignment: CDR1 SGHRS and CDR2 YFSETQ. The CDR3 sequence is 14 residues long.

This clonotype was found many times. The rearrangement uses TRBV7-9 and TRBJ1-1; the match to TRBD1 covers 7 bases. The CDR3 has 14 amino acids. Germline V CDR1 and CDR2: SEHNR, FQNEAQ (reference sequence). J was trimmed by 1 base and V by 5 bases; bases with no gene match: 4. CDR3: CASSEHRGNTEAFF. CDR3 nucleotides: TGTGCCAGCAGCGAACACAGGGGGAACACTGAAGCTTTCTTT.

This chain joins TRBV6-5 and TRBJ2-7, with D possibly matching TRBD1 (5 bases). Germline loops: CDR1 MNHEY, CDR2 SVGAGI. Trimming took off 5 bases at V and 6 bases at J, with 11 bases between the two ends. CDR3 size: 12 residues. The CDR3 sequence: CASSQGHTEQYF. DNA for the CDR3: TGTGCCAGCAGTCAAGGACATACCGAGCAGTACTTC.

The V and J genes are TRBV4-3 and TRBJ1-6, with unresolved D. Trimming removed 0 bases at V and 6 bases at J, with 12 bases between. This CDR3 contains 16 residues. Germline V gives CDR1 LGHNA, CDR2 YSLEER. Written as DNA, the CDR3 is TGCGCCAGCAGCCAAGATGAAAGGCAGATTAATTCACCCCTCCACTTT. Its protein product is CASSQDERQINSPLHF.

The V and J genes are TRBV6-1 and TRBJ2-1; 13 bases match TRBD2. V dropped 6 bases and J dropped 0; count of bases not matched to a gene: 8. CDR1 and CDR2 (germline): MNHNS, SASEGT. The CDR3 totals 18 residues. CDR3: CASSSGTSGMSSYNEQFF. As DNA, the CDR3 is TGTGCCAGCAGCAGTGGGACTAGCGGGATGAGCTCCTACAATGAGCAGTTCTTC.

This clonotype was observed at least ten times. The chain links TRBV12-5 to TRBJ1-1; D unclear. The CDR3 covers 13 residues. Germline V CDR1 and CDR2: LGHNT, FRNRAP. V dropped 1 base and J dropped 1 base, with 4 bases sitting between them. Here the CDR3 reads CASGLEPNTEAFF. The CDR3 DNA follows: TGTGCTAGTGGTTTGGAGCCGAACACTGAAGCTTTCTTT.

This clonotype has just a few counts. This chain connects TRBV20-1 to TRBJ2-1, with a weak D call TRBD2 (5 bases). Germline V gene lookup returns CDR1 DFQATT and CDR2 SNEGSKA (reference sequence). CDR3 length equals 14 residues. Between the trimmed V and J ends, which lost 3 bases and 12 bases, there was a span of 21 bases. In DNA form, the CDR3 reads TGCAGTGCTAGCCGCGGAGGTTGGGCAATTGGGCAGTTCTTC. Protein: CSASRGGWAIGQFF.

The V call is TRBV7-9, the J call TRBJ1-1; the match to TRBD1 covers 8 bases. The V segment lost 1 base and the J segment 11 bases; nucleotides outside the gene matches: 6. Germline V CDR1 and CDR2: SEHNR, FQNEAQ (reference sequence). This CDR3 spans 13 amino acids. The CDR3 nucleotides read TGTGCCAGCAGCTTAGGTGAATACAGGGGGGCTTTCTTT. Translated, it gives CASSLGEYRGAFF.

V and J are TRBV29-1 and TRBJ1-2, with a weak D call TRBD1 (6 bases). Germline V CDR1 and CDR2: SQVTM, ANQGSEA. CDR3 length equals 13 residues. Trimming took off 5 bases at V and 0 bases at J, with 10 bases between the two ends. CDR3 DNA sequence: TGCAGCGTTTGGACAGCTACTAACTATGGCTACACCTTC. Its protein is CSVWTATNYGYTF.

A few counts support this clonotype. This chain joins TRBV10-3 and TRBJ2-1, with D uncertain. In germline, CDR1 is ENHRY, CDR2 SYGVKD. This CDR3 region has 12 residues. V was cut by 6 bases and J by 6 bases, with 9 bases left in between. The CDR3 region has the DNA TGTGCCATCAGCGATTATGGCAATGAGCAGTTCTTC. Translating gives CAISDYGNEQFF.

This clonotype was found a few times. The chain employs TRBV20-1 and TRBJ1-2; maybe TRBD1 (5 bases). There are 12 residues in the CDR3. The germline V gene encodes CDR1 DFQATT and CDR2 SNEGSKA (reference sequence). V gave up 7 bases and J gave up 4 bases, with 13 bases separating them. The CDR3 bases are TGCAGTGGAGGAGGGGTGGTCTATGGCTACACCTTC. As protein: CSGGGVVYGYTF.

This clonotype turned up a few times. The chain has TRBV7-2 and TRBJ2-5; a weak D match, TRBD2 (7 bases). The CDR3 has 15 amino acids. Germline V gives CDR1 SGHTA, CDR2 FQGNSA. V was trimmed by 5 bases and J by 2 bases, leaving 15 bases between them. The CDR3 nucleotides read TGTGCCAGCAGCATGATGGGGGGGCCACAAGAGACCCAGTACTTC. As protein: CASSMMGGPQETQYF. The full variable domain, its missing parts supplied by reference TRBV7-2 and TRBJ2-5, is GAGVSQSPSNKVTEKGKDVELRCDPISGHTALYWYRQSLGQGLEFLIYFQGNSAPDKSGLPSDRFSAERTGGSVSTLTIQRTQQEDSAVYLCASSMMGGPQETQYFGPGTRLLVL.

This clonotype was counted many times. The gene calls are TRBV5-4 and TRBJ2-5, with 7 bases identical to TRBD1. The length of the CDR3 is 14 residues. Germline CDR1 SGHNT, CDR2 YYREEE (reference sequence). The trim removed 5 bases at V and 2 bases at J, leaving 6 bases unmatched. The CDR3: CASRLGTAQETQYF. CDR3 nucleotides: TGTGCCAGCAGGCTCGGGACAGCACAAGAGACCCAGTACTTC. The complete variable domain, with remaining parts taken from reference TRBV5-4 and TRBJ2-5, reads ETGVTQSPTHLIKTRGQQVTLRCSSQSGHNTVSWYQQALGQGPQFIFQYYREEENGRGNFPPRFSGLQFPNYSSELNVNALELDDSALYLCASRLGTAQETQYFGPGTRLLVL.

The genes are TRBV5-1 and TRBJ2-5, with TRBD1 identical over 7 bases. The V and J ends lost 3 bases and 1 base, in that order; junction bases with no gene match: 9. The CDR3 extends over 16 amino acids. Per the germline V gene, CDR1 is SGHRS and CDR2 is YFSETQ. The CDR3 loop reads CASSSSWGQSQETQYF. Written as DNA, the CDR3 is TGCGCCAGCAGCTCCAGCTGGGGACAGAGCCAAGAGACCCAGTACTTC. The variable domain in full, with the rest retrieved from reference TRBV5-1 and TRBJ2-5, is KAGVTQTPRYLIKTRGQQVTLSCSPISGHRSVSWYQQTPGQGLQFLFEYFSETQRNKGNFPGRFSGRQFSNSRSEMNVSTLELGDSALYLCASSSSWGQSQETQYFGPGTRLLVL.

The V call is TRBV9, the J call TRBJ2-7; 8 nucleotides agree with TRBD2. Germline CDR1 SGDLS, CDR2 YYNGEE. There are 15 residues in the CDR3. V was clipped by 9 bases and J by 0 bases; unmatched bases: 11. CDR3 sequence: CAIGLAGLYSYEQYF. CDR3 DNA sequence: TGTGCCATCGGGCTAGCGGGCCTTTACTCCTACGAGCAGTACTTC.

In the case of this clonotype: This clone may be a read error of a much larger clone one base away. The rearrangement uses TRBV20-1 and TRBJ2-3; D possibly corresponds to TRBD2 (6 bases). Trimming removed 0 bases from V and 2 bases from J, with 15 bases in between. This CDR3 comprises 16 residues. Germline CDR1 and CDR2: DFQATT and SNEGSKA (reference sequence). Here the CDR3 DNA reads TGCAGTGCTAGAGAAAAGCGGGTGGCAGACACAGATACGCAGTATTTT. Its translation: CSAREKRVADTDTQYF.

CDR3 residues: CSAGGTSGETQYF. The CDR3 DNA follows: TGCAGTGCTGGCGGGACTAGCGGTGAGACCCAGTACTTC. The chain links TRBV20-1 to TRBJ2-5, with TRBD2 identical over 11 bases. Germline CDR1 and CDR2: DFQATT and SNEGSKA (reference sequence). The junction had 4 bases not matched to a gene; V was cut back by 5 bases and J by 5 bases. This CDR3 is built from 13 residues.